Described below is a single TCR beta chain sequence and its context. Its antigen is unidentified. Measured with immunoSEQ multiplex PCR; TCRdb has only the in-frame clones, and not every one. Here the sample spans about 82,000 clones, 83% being singletons. These data are taken from a study of T cell responses to AZD1222 COVID-19 vaccine. Study-level results: Donors, mostly white British, included more females; clonal diversity was possibly underestimated. Baseline seropositivity occurred in only 5 to 7 AZD1222 recipients. Elevations in Spike-specific TCR breadth and depth followed administration of two AZD1222 doses.

The germline V gene encodes CDR1 SGHTA and CDR2 FQGNSA. The V and J ends lost 5 bases and 2 bases respectively, with 8 bases between them. The CDR3 is made up of 13 amino acids. Sequenced here: peripheral blood, sampled 28 days after the second AZD1222 dose. The chain couples TRBV7-2 to TRBJ2-3; either TRBD1 or TRBD2 may fit D (6 bases each). The receptor was derived from an adult who received the AZD1222 COVID-19 vaccine. The DNA for the CDR3 is TGTGCCAGCAGCCCGGGGGCCACAGATACGCAGTATTTT. This translates into CASSPGATDTQYF.